These 14 T cell receptor beta chains came from one sample sequenced in a study of blood T cell repertoires in COVID-19. Data came from immunoSEQ multiplex PCR; TCRdb stores just in-frame clones and leaves some out. The data show a few hundred thousand clones, around nine tenths seen once. The sample comprised PBMCs or T cells enriched from blood (not recorded which). All receptors derive from a woman aged 40 to 49 who had recovered from COVID-19.

The genes are TRBV6-2 or TRBV6-3 and TRBJ2-2; TRBD2 matches at 14 bases. This CDR3 comprises 18 residues. V lost 5 bases and J lost 4; bases outside the gene matches: 9. The germline V gene has CDR1 MNHEY and CDR2 SVGEGT. The CDR3 DNA reads TGTGCCAGCAGTCTCCGGACTAGCGGGAGGCAGAGCACCGGGGAGCTGTTTTTT. It yields the protein CASSLRTSGRQSTGELFF.

J is TRBJ2-2 and V is TRBV9, with 10 bases fitting TRBD2. The length of the CDR3 is 15 residues. Trimming took 6 bases from V and 2 from J; bases not matched to a gene: 4. Germline CDR1 SGDLS, CDR2 YYNGEE. CDR3 bases: TGTGCCAGCAACCCTAGCGGGAGAAACACCGGGGAGCTGTTTTTT. This sequence encodes CASNPSGRNTGELFF.

The chain links TRBV28 to TRBJ2-3; 8 bases line up with TRBD2. The CDR3 contains 17 residues. The ends lost 6 bases at V and 4 bases at J; junction bases unmatched: 15. Germline CDR1 is MDHEN and CDR2 is SYDVKM. The CDR3 DNA reads as TGTGCCAGCAGCCCTCATCTCGGCGGGAGGAGTCCAGATACGCAGTATTTT. This gives the protein CASSPHLGGRSPDTQYF.

The sample holds a few counts of this clone. The chain couples TRBV6-2 or TRBV6-3 to TRBJ2-5, with TRBD1 matching over 10 bases. The CDR3 runs to 13 residues. Looked up from germline, CDR1 is MNHEY and CDR2 is SVGEGT. The J segment lost 7 bases and the V segment lost 6 bases, leaving 5 bases of the junction unmatched. CDR3 region: CASSDRDRGTQYF. The CDR3 DNA is TGTGCCAGCAGCGACCGGGACAGGGGGACCCAGTACTTC.

The V gene is TRBV5-4, the J gene TRBJ2-3; 13 positions match TRBD2. The CDR3 is made up of 16 amino acids. CDR1 and CDR2 from the germline V gene are SGHNT and YYREEE (reference sequence). V lost 4 bases, J lost 6 bases, and 8 bases stayed unmatched. The CDR3 region is CASSPWTSGRTDTQYF. DNA of the CDR3: TGTGCCAGCAGCCCCTGGACTAGCGGGAGAACCGATACGCAGTATTTT.

This clone was detected a few times. The V call is TRBV20-1, the J call TRBJ1-6, with 7 bases that match TRBD1. CDR1 DFQATT and CDR2 SNEGSKA come from the germline V gene (reference sequence). This CDR3 is built from 13 residues. The J segment lost 9 bases and the V segment lost 3 bases, leaving 5 bases of the junction unmatched. CDR3 sequence (DNA): TGCAGTGCTAGTAAGGGGGCTGGTTCACCCCTCCACTTT. Its protein is CSASKGAGSPLHF.

In this sample, this clone turned up a few times. This sequence joins TRBV24-1 and TRBJ1-5; tentatively, D is TRBD1 (6 bases). The V end lost 9 bases, the J end lost 1 base, and 9 bases lay between the germline ends. This CDR3 is built from 13 residues. The V gene's germline CDR1 is KGHDR and CDR2 SFDVKD. CDR3 nucleotide sequence: TGTGCCACCTCAGGGGTGAGCAATCAGCCCCAGCATTTT. It translates to CATSGVSNQPQHF.

The V call is TRBV30, the J call TRBJ1-2, with D tentatively TRBD1 (5 bases). This CDR3 contains 13 residues. Per germline, CDR1 GTSNPN and CDR2 SVGIG (reference sequence). V lost 1 base and J 4 bases, leaving 10 bases between the germline ends. CDR3 residues: CAWSEGVVYGYTF. DNA for the CDR3: TGTGCCTGGAGTGAAGGGGTGGTCTATGGCTACACCTTC. The full variable domain, in which reference TRBV30 and TRBJ1-2 provide the parts outside the CDR3, is SQTIHQWPATLVQPVGSPLSLECTVEGTSNPNLYWYRQAAGRGLQLLFYSVGIGQISSEVPQNLSASRPQDRQFILSSKKLLLSDSGFYLCAWSEGVVYGYTFGSGTRLTVV.

This chain links TRBV5-1 with TRBJ1-2; D remains ambiguous. This CDR3 region has 16 residues. The germline V gene encodes CDR1 SGHRS and CDR2 YFSETQ. Deletions cut 0 bases from V and 0 bases from J, with 12 bases between. As DNA, the CDR3 is TGCGCCAGCAGCTTGGCCACCCAAGGAGCTAACTATGGCTACACCTTC. It is translated as CASSLATQGANYGYTF.

The chain employs TRBV10-1 and TRBJ2-2; 8 bases are shared with TRBD2. The CDR3 length is 15 residues. The germline V gene has CDR1 WNHNN and CDR2 SYGVQD (reference sequence). The J segment lost 0 bases and the V segment lost 6 bases, leaving 3 bases of the junction unmatched. This chain's CDR3 is CASSLAGSNTGELFF. Written as DNA, the CDR3 is TGCGCCAGCAGCCTAGCGGGCTCGAACACCGGGGAGCTGTTTTTT.

The genes are TRBV19 and TRBJ1-1; D possibly corresponds to TRBD1 (6 bases). Trimming removed 6 bases from V and 3 bases from J, with 17 bases in between. Germline CDR1 and CDR2: LNHDA and SQIVND (reference sequence). The CDR3 is made up of 15 amino acids. The CDR3 sequence: CASRDSLPKYTEAFF. Here the CDR3 DNA reads TGTGCCAGTAGGGACAGCCTCCCGAAGTACACTGAAGCTTTCTTT.

CDR3 sequence (DNA): TGCGCCAGCAGAGCCGGGACAGGGAGCAATGAGCAGTTCTTC. Translating gives CASRAGTGSNEQFF. This sequence joins TRBV4-1 and TRBJ2-1; TRBD1 aligns across 9 bases. This CDR3 has 14 residues. The V gene end was trimmed by 6 bases and the J gene end by 6 bases; junction bases not matched to a gene: 6. Per germline, CDR1 MGHRA and CDR2 YSYEKL.

This sequence joins TRBV7-8 and TRBJ2-1, with D perhaps matching TRBD2 (5 bases). The CDR3 totals 17 residues. Germline CDR1 reads SGHVS; CDR2 reads FQNEAQ. V was clipped by 0 bases and J by 5 bases, with 17 bases between them. CDR3 coding DNA: TGTGCCAGCAGCTTAGCGCCTAGCCCCGCGTTAGACAATGAGCAGTTCTTC. Its protein is CASSLAPSPALDNEQFF.

The chain is built from TRBV5-1 and TRBJ2-7; 9 bases are a match to TRBD1. Germline trimming cut 4 bases from V and 7 bases from J; bases unmatched to any gene: 9. CDR1 SGHRS and CDR2 YFSETQ come from the germline V gene. This CDR3 has 14 residues. The CDR3, as DNA: TGCGCCAGCAGCCCAAGGGACAGGGTCGGAGAGCAGTACTTC. It specifies CASSPRDRVGEQYF.